These 8 T cell receptor beta chains originate from one sample sequenced in a study of T-cell reconstitution after alpha-beta-depleted transplantation in children. Unique molecular identifiers were used to barcode this TCRbeta library. TCRdb re-called the PCR reads with MiXCR, one entry per CDR3 protein. The table has a few hundred thousand distinct CDR3 sequences, roughly a tenth seen once; the top ten hold over 25%. The specimen was PBMCs, collected before TCRalphabeta/CD19-depleted stem cell transplant. The receptors were sampled from a child less than two years old with acute myeloid leukemia, due to receive a stem cell transplant.

This clonotype came up a few times. The chain employs TRBV4-3 and TRBJ1-4; D is undetermined. Trimming pared 1 base from V and 8 bases from J, leaving 8 bases between. The CDR3 runs to 13 residues. The V gene's germline CDR1 is LGHNA and CDR2 YSLEER. The CDR3 is CASSQAIQEKLFF. CDR3 DNA: TGCGCCAGCAGCCAAGCCATTCAAGAAAAACTGTTTTTT.

The gene calls are TRBV10-3 and TRBJ2-1; D is tentatively TRBD1 or TRBD2 (6 bases each). The last part of the DNA fits TRBJ2-7 better; the J call may be wrong. Germline CDR1 reads ENHRY; CDR2 reads SYGVKD. The CDR3 covers 16 residues. The CDR3 reads CAISEMMGGRDNEQYF. The CDR3 DNA reads TGTGCCATCAGTGAGATGATGGGGGGCCGGGACAATGAGCAGTACTTC.

This clonotype appeared many times. This chain connects TRBV19 to TRBJ2-1, with D perhaps assigned TRBD1 or TRBD2 (7 bases each). The germline V gene has CDR1 LNHDA and CDR2 SQIVND (reference sequence). V lost 7 bases and J lost 6, with 22 bases in between. The CDR3 spans 16 residues. CDR3 nucleotide sequence: TGTGCCAGTACCCCCAGGGGGGGGTTCACACTCAATGAGCAGTTCTTC. Translating it yields CASTPRGGFTLNEQFF.

This clonotype was recorded at least ten times. This chain links TRBV2 with TRBJ1-5; D might be TRBD1 (6 bases). CDR1 and CDR2 (germline): SNHLY, FYNNEI. The V gene lost 5 bases and the J gene lost 1 base, with 12 bases spanning the gap. The CDR3 contains 15 residues. The CDR3 protein is CASSPQGSSNQPQHF. CDR3 sequence (DNA): TGTGCCAGCAGTCCACAGGGATCGAGCAATCAGCCCCAGCATTTT. The full variable domain, its missing parts supplied by reference TRBV2 and TRBJ1-5, is EPEVTQTPSHQVTQMGQEVILRCVPISNHLYFYWYRQILGQKVEFLVSFYNNEISEKSEIFDDQFSVERPDGSNFTLKIRSTKLEDSAMYFCASSPQGSSNQPQHFGDGTRLSIL.

The chain recombines TRBV5-1 with TRBJ1-2; D call uncertain. The CDR3 extends over 13 amino acids. The germline V and J ends were trimmed by 0 bases and 4 bases, with 7 bases remaining between them. Germline assignment: CDR1 SGHRS and CDR2 YFSETQ. Written as DNA, the CDR3 is TGCGCCAGCAGCTTGGCCCCGACCTATGGCTACACCTTC. Translated, it gives CASSLAPTYGYTF.

At least ten counts were recorded for this clonotype. CDR3 DNA: TGTGCCAGCAGCCAGGCGGGAAAGGTTACAGATACGCAGTATTTT. Amino acid sequence: CASSQAGKVTDTQYF. The chain couples TRBV4-2 to TRBJ2-3; D may be TRBD2 (6 bases). The V end was cut by 3 bases, the J end by 3 bases, with 13 bases between. Looked up from germline, CDR1 is LGHNA and CDR2 is YNFKEQ. The CDR3 extends over 15 amino acids.

This clonotype was counted only a few times. The genes are TRBV18 and TRBJ2-5; D may correspond to TRBD1 or TRBD2 (5 bases each). V gave up 0 bases and J gave up 7 bases, with 6 bases separating them. This CDR3 has 12 amino acids. Germline CDR1 and CDR2: KGHSH and LQKENI. The CDR3 region is CASSPPRGTQYF. CDR3 nucleotide sequence: TGTGCCAGCTCACCACCGAGGGGGACCCAGTACTTC.

This clonotype was seen ten or more times. The genes are TRBV9 and TRBJ1-2; D ambiguous. The V and J ends lost 3 bases and 0 bases respectively, with 3 bases between them. CDR1 and CDR2 (germline): SGDLS, YYNGEE. This CDR3 contains 12 residues. The CDR3: CASSETNYGYTF. CDR3 sequence (DNA): TGTGCCAGCAGCGAAACTAACTATGGCTACACCTTC. Drawing the rest from reference TRBV9 and TRBJ1-2, the complete variable domain is DSGVTQTPKHLITATGQRVTLRCSPRSGDLSVYWYQQSLDQGLQFLIQYYNGEERAKGNILERFSAQQFPDLHSELNLSSLELGDSALYFCASSETNYGYTFGSGTRLTVV.